This passage covers 14 T cell receptor beta chains from one sample sequenced in a study of tumor and adjacent non-tumor tissue in lung cancer. No cell sorting was done before RNA was extracted from the tissue. TCRbeta libraries were built with three rounds of nested PCR, modified from ARM-PCR. TCRdb independently ran MiXCR on the multiplex PCR reads; one entry per CDR3 protein. The table lists under 140,000 distinct CDR3 sequences, approximately 87% of them singletons. Sequenced material: lung tumor tissue. The source is a man between 65 and 85 years old with non-small cell lung cancer.

Concerning this clonotype: Here the CDR3 omits its conserved ending phenylalanine or tryptophan, so a read error is the likely source. This chain links TRBV12-3 or TRBV12-4 with TRBJ2-7; the D is unclear. This CDR3 is 13 amino acids long. The V gene lost 3 bases and the J gene lost 2 bases, with 8 bases spanning the gap. CDR3 in amino acids: CASSLGNTYEQYL. In DNA form, the CDR3 reads TGTGCCAGCAGTTTGGGCAACACCTACGAGCAGTACTTA.

This clonotype was detected ten times or more. The V call is TRBV5-6, the J call TRBJ1-1; D call uncertain. Trimming took off 0 bases at V and 5 bases at J, with 8 bases between the two ends. Germline V CDR1 and CDR2: SGHDT, YYEEEE. The CDR3 extends over 13 amino acids. This chain's CDR3 is CASSLADGTEAFF. The CDR3, as DNA: TGTGCCAGCAGCTTGGCAGACGGGACTGAAGCTTTCTTT.

A single count supports this clonotype. At one of its ends the junction is not consistent with the germline gene, which may arise from a read error. CDR3 sequence reads: CASSLSGTVSNQPQRF. DNA of the CDR3: TGTGCCAGCAGCTTGAGTGGGACGGTAAGCAATCAGCCCCAGCGTTTT. J is TRBJ1-5 and V is TRBV5-6, with a weak D call TRBD1 (5 bases). In germline, CDR1 is SGHDT, CDR2 YYEEEE. The CDR3 covers 16 residues.

This chain joins TRBV29-1 and TRBJ1-1, with D tentatively TRBD1 (5 bases). The germline V gene encodes CDR1 SQVTM and CDR2 ANQGSEA. The CDR3 spans 12 residues. Here the CDR3 DNA reads TGCAGTGCACGTGGTCAGGGCCTCGATGCTTTCTTT. It is translated as CSARGQGLDAFF.

Note on this clonotype: No conserved phenylalanine or tryptophan is present at the end of the CDR3, so a read error is the likely explanation. V is TRBV6-6 and J is TRBJ1-2; the match to TRBD1 covers 10 bases. The germline CDR1 and CDR2 sequences are MNHNY and SVGAGI (reference sequence). CDR3 length equals 16 residues. CDR3 sequence: CASDMDRGNSLYGYTY. The CDR3 DNA sequence: TGTGCCAGCGATATGGACAGGGGGAACTCGCTCTATGGTTACACCTAC.

About this clonotype itself: The germline gene is not matched at one end of the junction; a read error may be the cause. The chain recombines TRBV19 with TRBJ1-2; D remains ambiguous. Germline V gene data show CDR1 as LNHDA and CDR2 as SQIVND (reference sequence). CDR3 length: 12 residues. The CDR3 coding sequence is TGTGCCAGTAGTATACACTGGGGTGACTACACTTTC. Its translation is CASSIHWGDYTF.

This chain connects TRBV20-1 to TRBJ2-3, with 10 bases lining up with TRBD1. The CDR3 runs to 16 residues. Germline CDR1 is DFQATT and CDR2 is SNEGSKA (reference sequence). The ends lost 7 bases at V and 5 bases at J; junction bases unmatched: 15. CDR3 loop: CSVETGTGDFKDTQYF. CDR3 coding DNA: TGCAGTGTTGAGACCGGGACAGGGGATTTCAAAGATACGCAGTATTTT.

Regarding this clonotype: One junction end does not reproduce the germline sequence, and a read error may be involved. This chain joins TRBV11-3 and TRBJ2-5, with 7 positions matching TRBD2. The germline V gene has CDR1 SGHNT and CDR2 YENEEA. The CDR3 consists of 14 residues. CDR3 in amino acids: CVSASGCGRETQYF. CDR3 nucleotides: TGTGTCAGCGCTTCCGGCTGTGGGCGGGAGACGCAGTACTTC.

The chain has TRBV6-2 or TRBV6-3 and TRBJ2-3, with D possibly matching TRBD1 (5 bases). The CDR3 has 17 amino acids. Germline V gives CDR1 MNHEY, CDR2 SVGEGT. The ends were cut back, 2 bases at V and 13 bases at J, with 28 bases in the middle. The CDR3 nucleotides are TGTGCCAGCAGTTACCCGATGACAGTAGGCCACCAGGATGTGAAGTATTTT. Residues: CASSYPMTVGHQDVKYF.

V is TRBV28 and J is TRBJ2-5; 11 nucleotides match TRBD1. Looked up from germline, CDR1 is MDHEN and CDR2 is SYDVKM. The CDR3 sequence is 14 residues long. J gave up 9 bases and V 8 bases, and 11 bases lay outside the gene matches. CDR3 in amino acids: CASRSPGQGEAQYF. CDR3 DNA sequence: TGTGCCAGCCGCAGCCCGGGACAGGGGGAGGCCCAGTACTTC.

This clonotype was seen once. A junction boundary mismatches the germline segment, possibly from a read error. The chain couples TRBV11-3 to TRBJ2-5, with D maybe TRBD1 (6 bases). This CDR3 spans 15 amino acids. Per the germline V gene, CDR1 is SGHNT and CDR2 is YENEEA. CDR3 nucleotide sequence: TGTGCCAGCAGCTTAGGCGTGTGGGGGCAAAAGACCCAGTACTTT. Amino acids: CASSLGVWGQKTQYF. Drawing the rest from reference TRBV11-3 and TRBJ2-5, the complete variable domain is EAGVVQSPRYKIIEKKQPVAFWCNPISGHNTLYWYLQNLGQGPELLIRYENEEAVDDSQLPKDRFSAERLKGVDSTLKIQPAELGDSAVYLCASSLGVWGQKTQYFGPGTRLLVL.

Of note for this clonotype: The final CDR3 position lacks the conserved phenylalanine or tryptophan, pointing to a likely read error. The rearrangement uses TRBV6-1 and TRBJ2-5, with D perhaps TRBD2 (5 bases). Germline V lookup: CDR1 MNHNS, CDR2 SASEGT. The CDR3 is 12 amino acids. CDR3 sequence: CASSDQRETQYS. The CDR3 nucleotides are TGTGCCAGTAGTGATCAGCGGGAGACCCAGTACTCC.

The sample holds one count of this clonotype. The CDR3 does not close with the conserved phenylalanine or tryptophan, likely indicating a read error. The J gene is TRBJ1-2, the V gene TRBV6-5, with D tentatively TRBD1 (5 bases). The germline V gene encodes CDR1 MNHEY and CDR2 SVGAGI. Trimming took off 6 bases at V and 0 bases at J, with 20 bases between the two ends. This CDR3 has 17 amino acids. Here the CDR3 DNA reads TGTGCCAGCAGCCAAGGGATAGGGGAAACCGCTAACTATGGCTACACCTTA. Translated, it gives CASSQGIGETANYGYTL.

In its sample, this clonotype was seen once. One end of the junction varies from germline; a read error may be responsible. The chain links TRBV6-1 to TRBJ2-3; maybe TRBD2 (5 bases). Germline CDR1 is MNHNS and CDR2 is SASEGT. The CDR3 sequence is 16 residues long. The CDR3 here is CTSGEDGTEGADTQYF. DNA of the CDR3: TGTACCAGCGGTGAAGATGGCACTGAAGGAGCAGATACGCAGTATTTT.